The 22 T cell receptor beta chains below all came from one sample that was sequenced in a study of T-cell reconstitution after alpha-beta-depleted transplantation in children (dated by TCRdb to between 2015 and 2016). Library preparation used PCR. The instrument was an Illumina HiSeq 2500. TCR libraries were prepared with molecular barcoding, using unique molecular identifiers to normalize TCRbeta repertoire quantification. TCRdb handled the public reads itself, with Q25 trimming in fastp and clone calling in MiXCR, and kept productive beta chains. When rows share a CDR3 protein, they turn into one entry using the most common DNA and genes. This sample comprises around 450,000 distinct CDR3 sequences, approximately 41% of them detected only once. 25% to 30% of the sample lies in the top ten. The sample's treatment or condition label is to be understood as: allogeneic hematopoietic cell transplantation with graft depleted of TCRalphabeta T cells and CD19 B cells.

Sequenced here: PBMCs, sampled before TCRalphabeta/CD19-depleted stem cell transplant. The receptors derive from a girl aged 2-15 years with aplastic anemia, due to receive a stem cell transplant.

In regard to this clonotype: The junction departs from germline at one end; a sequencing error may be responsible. This CDR3 is CASSLTGGGSGTNVLTF. DNA of the CDR3: TGTGCCAGCAGCCTGACAGGGGGGGGATCTGGGACCAACGTCCTGACTTTC. This chain connects TRBV5-5 to TRBJ2-6; TRBD1 matches 9 bases. This CDR3 is built from 17 residues. Germline CDR1 and CDR2: SGHKS and YYEKEE (reference sequence).

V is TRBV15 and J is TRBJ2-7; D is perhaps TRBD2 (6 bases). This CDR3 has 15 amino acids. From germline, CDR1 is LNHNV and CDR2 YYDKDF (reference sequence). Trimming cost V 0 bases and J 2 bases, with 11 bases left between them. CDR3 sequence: CATSRDLGGTYEQYF. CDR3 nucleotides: TGTGCCACCAGCAGAGATCTGGGGGGAACCTACGAGCAGTACTTC.

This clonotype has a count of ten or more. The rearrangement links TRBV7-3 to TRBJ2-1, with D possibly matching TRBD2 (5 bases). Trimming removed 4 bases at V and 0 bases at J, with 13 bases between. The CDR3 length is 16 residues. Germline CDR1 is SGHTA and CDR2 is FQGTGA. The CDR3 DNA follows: TGTGCCAGCAGCTCCTCTCCGGGAAGCTCCTACAATGAGCAGTTCTTC. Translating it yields CASSSSPGSSYNEQFF.

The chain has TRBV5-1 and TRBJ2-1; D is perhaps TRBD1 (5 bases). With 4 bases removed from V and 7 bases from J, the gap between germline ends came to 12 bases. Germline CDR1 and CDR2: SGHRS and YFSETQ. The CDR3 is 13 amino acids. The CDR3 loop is CASSARVRNEQFF. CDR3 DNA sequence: TGCGCCAGCAGCGCCAGGGTAAGGAATGAGCAGTTCTTC.

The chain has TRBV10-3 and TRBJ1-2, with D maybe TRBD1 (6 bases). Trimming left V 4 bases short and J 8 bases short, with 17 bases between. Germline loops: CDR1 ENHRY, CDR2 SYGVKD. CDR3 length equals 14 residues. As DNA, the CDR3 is TGTGCCATCAGTGGAACGGCAGCAGGGACAGGCTACACCTTC. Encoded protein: CAISGTAAGTGYTF.

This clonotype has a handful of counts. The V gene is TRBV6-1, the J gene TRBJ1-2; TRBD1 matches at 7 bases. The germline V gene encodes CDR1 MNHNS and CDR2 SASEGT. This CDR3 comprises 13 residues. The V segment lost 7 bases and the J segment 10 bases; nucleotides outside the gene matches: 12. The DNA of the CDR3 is TGTGCCAGCACCGGACCCTTAACAGGGGTCTACACCTTC. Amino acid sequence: CASTGPLTGVYTF.

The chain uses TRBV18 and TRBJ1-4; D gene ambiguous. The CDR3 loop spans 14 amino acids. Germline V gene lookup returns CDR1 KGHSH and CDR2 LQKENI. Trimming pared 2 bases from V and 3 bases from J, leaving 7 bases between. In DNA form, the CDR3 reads TGTGCCAGCTCACCAGGAACTTCTAATGAAAAACTGTTTTTT. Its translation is CASSPGTSNEKLFF.

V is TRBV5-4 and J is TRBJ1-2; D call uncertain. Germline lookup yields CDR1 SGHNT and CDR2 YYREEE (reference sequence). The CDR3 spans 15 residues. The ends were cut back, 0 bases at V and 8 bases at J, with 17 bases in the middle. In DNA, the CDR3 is TGTGCCAGCAGCTTGGCGGTGGGCCTAGGCGGCGGCTACACCTTC. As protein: CASSLAVGLGGGYTF. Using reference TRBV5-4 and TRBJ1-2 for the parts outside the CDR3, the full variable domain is ETGVTQSPTHLIKTRGQQVTLRCSSQSGHNTVSWYQQALGQGPQFIFQYYREEENGRGNFPPRFSGLQFPNYSSELNVNALELDDSALYLCASSLAVGLGGGYTFGSGTRLTVV.

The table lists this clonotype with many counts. In nucleotides, the CDR3 is TGCAGCGCACCCCTTAGCGGGAGAACGAACACCGGGGAGCTGTTTTTT. Protein product: CSAPLSGRTNTGELFF. V and J are TRBV20-1 and TRBJ2-2; the match to TRBD2 covers 9 bases. Germline loops: CDR1 DFQATT, CDR2 SNEGSKA (reference sequence). The CDR3 runs to 16 residues.

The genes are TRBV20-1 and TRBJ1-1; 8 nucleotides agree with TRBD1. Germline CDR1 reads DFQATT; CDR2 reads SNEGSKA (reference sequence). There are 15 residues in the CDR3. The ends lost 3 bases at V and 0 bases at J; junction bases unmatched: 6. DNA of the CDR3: TGCAGTGCTAGGGACAGGGTATTAATGAACACTGAAGCTTTCTTT. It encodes CSARDRVLMNTEAFF.

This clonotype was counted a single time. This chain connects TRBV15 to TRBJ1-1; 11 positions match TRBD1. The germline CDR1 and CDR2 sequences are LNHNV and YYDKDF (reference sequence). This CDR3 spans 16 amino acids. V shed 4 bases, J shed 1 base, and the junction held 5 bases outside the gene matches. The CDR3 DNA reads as TGTGCCACCAGCACAACAGGGACAGGGGGGAACACTGAAGCTTTCTTT. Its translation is CATSTTGTGGNTEAFF.

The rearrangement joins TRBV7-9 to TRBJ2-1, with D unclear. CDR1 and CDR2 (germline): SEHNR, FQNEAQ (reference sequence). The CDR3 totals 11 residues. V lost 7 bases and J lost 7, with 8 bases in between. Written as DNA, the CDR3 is TGTGCCAGCACCGCTCTAAATGAGCAGTTCTTC. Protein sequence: CASTALNEQFF.

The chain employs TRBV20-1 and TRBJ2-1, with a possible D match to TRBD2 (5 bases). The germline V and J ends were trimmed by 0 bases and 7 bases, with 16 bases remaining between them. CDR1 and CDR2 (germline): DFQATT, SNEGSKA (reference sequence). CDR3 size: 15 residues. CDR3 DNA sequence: TGCAGTGCTAGAGATGGTCAGCGGATGGTGAATGAGCAGTTCTTC. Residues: CSARDGQRMVNEQFF.

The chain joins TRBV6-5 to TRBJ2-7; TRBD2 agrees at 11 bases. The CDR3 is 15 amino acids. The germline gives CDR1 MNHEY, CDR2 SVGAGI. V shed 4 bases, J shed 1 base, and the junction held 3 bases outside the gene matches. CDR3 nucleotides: TGTGCCAGCAGTTTTGGGACTAGCGGTTCCTACGAGCAGTACTTC. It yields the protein CASSFGTSGSYEQYF.

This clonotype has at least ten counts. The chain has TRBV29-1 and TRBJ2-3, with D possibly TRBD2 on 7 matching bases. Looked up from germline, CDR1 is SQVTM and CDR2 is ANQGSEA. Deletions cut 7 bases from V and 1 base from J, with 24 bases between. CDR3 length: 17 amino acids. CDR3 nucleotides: TGCAGCGCCGTTAAGATTGGGGGGGCGCAGGGCACAGATACGCAGTATTTT. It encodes CSAVKIGGAQGTDTQYF.

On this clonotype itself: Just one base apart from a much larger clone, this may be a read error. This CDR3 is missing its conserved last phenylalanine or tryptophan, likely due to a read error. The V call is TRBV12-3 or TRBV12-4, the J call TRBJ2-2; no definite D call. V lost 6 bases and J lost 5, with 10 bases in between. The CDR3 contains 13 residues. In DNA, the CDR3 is TGTGCCAGCAGCCTCCTGGGGACCGGGGAGCTGTTTTCT. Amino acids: CASSLLGTGELFS.

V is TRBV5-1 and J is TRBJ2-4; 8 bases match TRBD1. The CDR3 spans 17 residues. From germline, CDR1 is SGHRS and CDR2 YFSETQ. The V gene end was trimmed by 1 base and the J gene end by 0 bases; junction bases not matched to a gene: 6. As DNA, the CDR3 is TGCGCCAGCAGCTTGACAGGGGGAACACTAGCCAAAAACATTCAGTACTTC. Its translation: CASSLTGGTLAKNIQYF.

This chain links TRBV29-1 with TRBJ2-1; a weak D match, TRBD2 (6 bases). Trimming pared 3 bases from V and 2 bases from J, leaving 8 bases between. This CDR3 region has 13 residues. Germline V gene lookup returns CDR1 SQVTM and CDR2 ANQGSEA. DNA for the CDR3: TGCAGCGTTGACGGCGGGGCCTACAATGAGCAGTTCTTC. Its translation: CSVDGGAYNEQFF.

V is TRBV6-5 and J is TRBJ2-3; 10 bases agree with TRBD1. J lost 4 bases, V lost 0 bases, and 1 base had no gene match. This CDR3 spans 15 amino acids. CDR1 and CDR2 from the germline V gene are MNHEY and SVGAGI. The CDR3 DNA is TGTGCCAGCAGTTACTCGGGGACAGGGGCAGATACGCAGTATTTT. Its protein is CASSYSGTGADTQYF.

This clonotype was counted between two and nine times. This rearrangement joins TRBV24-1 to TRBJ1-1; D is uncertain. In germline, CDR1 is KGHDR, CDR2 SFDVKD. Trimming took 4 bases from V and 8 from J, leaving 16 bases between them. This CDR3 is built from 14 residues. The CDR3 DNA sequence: TGTGCCACCAGTGACCCCGGGGTCGCATCGGAAGCTTTCTTT. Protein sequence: CATSDPGVASEAFF.

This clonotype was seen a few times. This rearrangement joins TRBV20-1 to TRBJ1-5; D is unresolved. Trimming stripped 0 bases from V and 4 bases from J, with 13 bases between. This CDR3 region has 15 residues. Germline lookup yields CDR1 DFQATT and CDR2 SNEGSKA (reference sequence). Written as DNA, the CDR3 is TGCAGTGCTAGAGATTCGAGCAGGCGGAATCAGCCCCAGCATTTT. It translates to CSARDSSRRNQPQHF.

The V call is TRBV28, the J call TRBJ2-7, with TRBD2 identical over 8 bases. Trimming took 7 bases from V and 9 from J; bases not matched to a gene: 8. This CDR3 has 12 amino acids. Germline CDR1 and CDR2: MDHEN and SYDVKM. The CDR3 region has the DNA TGTGCCAGCACCGGGACTAGGGTCCCGCAGTACTTC. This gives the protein CASTGTRVPQYF.